The 9 T cell receptor beta chains reported below all come from one sample, sequenced in a study of cytomegalovirus exposure and HLA in healthy donors. PCR involved 60 Vbeta and 13 Jbeta primers. The method was immunoSEQ multiplex PCR; TCRdb's version includes in-frame clones alone and lacks a portion of them. The sample lists roughly 240,000 clones, just under 80% occurring once. The specimen was PBMCs. The origin of the receptors is a boy aged 10-17 years in good health and CMV-seronegative.

Comment on this clone: The same CDR3 is also encoded by other DNA sequences in this sample. V is TRBV6-1 and J is TRBJ1-1; 9 bases fit TRBD1. This CDR3 spans 16 amino acids. Germline CDR1 and CDR2: MNHNS and SASEGT. The V segment lost 6 bases and the J segment 1 base; nucleotides outside the gene matches: 9. The CDR3 is CASRERTGARNTEAFF. The CDR3 DNA follows: TGTGCCAGCAGGGAAAGGACAGGGGCAAGGAACACTGAAGCTTTCTTT.

The V gene is TRBV30, the J gene TRBJ1-1, with D maybe TRBD1 (5 bases). This CDR3 spans 13 amino acids. Germline V CDR1 and CDR2: GTSNPN, SVGIG (reference sequence). Trimming removed 0 bases at V and 4 bases at J, with 9 bases between. The CDR3 is CAWSVGGSTEAFF. CDR3 bases: TGTGCCTGGAGTGTGGGGGGGAGCACTGAAGCTTTCTTT.

This clone has more than one count but fewer than ten. V gene TRBV10-2 combines with J gene TRBJ1-5; 8 positions match TRBD1. Germline CDR1 and CDR2: WSHSY and SAAADI. After removal of 5 bases from V and 1 base from J, the junction contained 4 bases not matched to a gene. This CDR3 region has 15 residues. The CDR3 DNA reads as TGCGCCAGCAGTAGGCAGGGGGCGAGCAATCAGCCCCAGCATTTT. This codes for CASSRQGASNQPQHF.

The chain couples TRBV11-2 to TRBJ1-4; D is unresolved. The V end lost 3 bases, the J end lost 8 bases, and 16 bases lay between the germline ends. Germline V lookup: CDR1 SGHAT, CDR2 FQNNGV. CDR3 length equals 15 residues. As DNA, the CDR3 is TGTGCCAGCAGCTTGGGCGGAGCGGATAAAGAAAAACTGTTTTTT. Its protein product is CASSLGGADKEKLFF.

The table lists this clone with a few counts. The chain links TRBV6-6 to TRBJ1-1; 10 nucleotides match TRBD1. V shed 6 bases, J shed 1 base, and the junction held 2 bases outside the gene matches. Germline V gene lookup returns CDR1 MNHNY and CDR2 SVGAGI (reference sequence). This CDR3 spans 14 amino acids. CDR3: CASSDRGPNTEAFF. CDR3 sequence (DNA): TGTGCCAGCAGCGACAGGGGGCCGAACACTGAAGCTTTCTTT.

The gene calls are TRBV18 and TRBJ1-1, with D possibly TRBD1 on 5 matching bases. V dropped 3 bases and J dropped 3 bases, with 8 bases sitting between them. In germline, CDR1 is KGHSH, CDR2 LQKENI. CDR3 length equals 13 residues. The CDR3 spells CASSPREDTEAFF. The CDR3 DNA reads as TGTGCCAGCTCACCCAGGGAGGACACTGAAGCTTTCTTT.

In its sample, this clone was seen a few times. The chain carries TRBV19 and TRBJ1-2, with 9 bases aligning to TRBD1. In germline, CDR1 is LNHDA, CDR2 SQIVND (reference sequence). CDR3 length: 14 amino acids. Trimming took 11 bases from V and 7 from J; bases not matched to a gene: 14. The CDR3 DNA sequence: TGTGCCGCAGCGGTGGACAGGGGAGTAGGTGGCTACACCTTC. Its protein is CAAAVDRGVGGYTF.

In regard to this clone: Distinct nucleotide sequences in the sample also encode this CDR3. CDR3 sequence: CASSEGLAGSYEQYF. The DNA for the CDR3 is TGTGCCAGCAGCGAGGGGCTAGCGGGGTCCTACGAGCAGTACTTC. The chain links TRBV9 to TRBJ2-7; 9 nucleotides line up with TRBD2. The CDR3 runs 15 residues. The V and J ends lost 3 bases and 1 base, in that order; junction bases with no gene match: 5. Germline V gives CDR1 SGDLS, CDR2 YYNGEE. Together with reference TRBV9 and TRBJ2-7, the CDR3 gives the full variable domain: DSGVTQTPKHLITATGQRVTLRCSPRSGDLSVYWYQQSLDQGLQFLIQYYNGEERAKGNILERFSAQQFPDLHSELNLSSLELGDSALYFCASSEGLAGSYEQYFGPGTRLTVT.

The gene calls are TRBV9 and TRBJ2-7; 8 nucleotides line up with TRBD1. CDR1 and CDR2 (germline): SGDLS, YYNGEE. This CDR3 contains 14 residues. With 3 bases clipped from V and 6 bases from J, the junction kept 8 bases outside the gene matches. The CDR3 loop is CASSERTGPREQYF. CDR3 DNA sequence: TGTGCCAGCAGCGAGAGGACAGGGCCGCGCGAGCAGTACTTC.